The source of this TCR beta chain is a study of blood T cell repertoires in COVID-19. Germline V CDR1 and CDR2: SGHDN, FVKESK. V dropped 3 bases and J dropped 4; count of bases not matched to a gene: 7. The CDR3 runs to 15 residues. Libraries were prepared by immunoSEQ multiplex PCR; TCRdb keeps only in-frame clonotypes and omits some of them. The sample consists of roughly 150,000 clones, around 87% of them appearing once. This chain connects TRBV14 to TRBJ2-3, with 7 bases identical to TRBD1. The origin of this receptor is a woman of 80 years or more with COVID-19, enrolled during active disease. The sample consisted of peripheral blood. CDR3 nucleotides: TGTGCCAGCAGCCAGGTGACAGGGCTGGCAGATACGCAGTATTTT. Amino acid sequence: CASSQVTGLADTQYF.